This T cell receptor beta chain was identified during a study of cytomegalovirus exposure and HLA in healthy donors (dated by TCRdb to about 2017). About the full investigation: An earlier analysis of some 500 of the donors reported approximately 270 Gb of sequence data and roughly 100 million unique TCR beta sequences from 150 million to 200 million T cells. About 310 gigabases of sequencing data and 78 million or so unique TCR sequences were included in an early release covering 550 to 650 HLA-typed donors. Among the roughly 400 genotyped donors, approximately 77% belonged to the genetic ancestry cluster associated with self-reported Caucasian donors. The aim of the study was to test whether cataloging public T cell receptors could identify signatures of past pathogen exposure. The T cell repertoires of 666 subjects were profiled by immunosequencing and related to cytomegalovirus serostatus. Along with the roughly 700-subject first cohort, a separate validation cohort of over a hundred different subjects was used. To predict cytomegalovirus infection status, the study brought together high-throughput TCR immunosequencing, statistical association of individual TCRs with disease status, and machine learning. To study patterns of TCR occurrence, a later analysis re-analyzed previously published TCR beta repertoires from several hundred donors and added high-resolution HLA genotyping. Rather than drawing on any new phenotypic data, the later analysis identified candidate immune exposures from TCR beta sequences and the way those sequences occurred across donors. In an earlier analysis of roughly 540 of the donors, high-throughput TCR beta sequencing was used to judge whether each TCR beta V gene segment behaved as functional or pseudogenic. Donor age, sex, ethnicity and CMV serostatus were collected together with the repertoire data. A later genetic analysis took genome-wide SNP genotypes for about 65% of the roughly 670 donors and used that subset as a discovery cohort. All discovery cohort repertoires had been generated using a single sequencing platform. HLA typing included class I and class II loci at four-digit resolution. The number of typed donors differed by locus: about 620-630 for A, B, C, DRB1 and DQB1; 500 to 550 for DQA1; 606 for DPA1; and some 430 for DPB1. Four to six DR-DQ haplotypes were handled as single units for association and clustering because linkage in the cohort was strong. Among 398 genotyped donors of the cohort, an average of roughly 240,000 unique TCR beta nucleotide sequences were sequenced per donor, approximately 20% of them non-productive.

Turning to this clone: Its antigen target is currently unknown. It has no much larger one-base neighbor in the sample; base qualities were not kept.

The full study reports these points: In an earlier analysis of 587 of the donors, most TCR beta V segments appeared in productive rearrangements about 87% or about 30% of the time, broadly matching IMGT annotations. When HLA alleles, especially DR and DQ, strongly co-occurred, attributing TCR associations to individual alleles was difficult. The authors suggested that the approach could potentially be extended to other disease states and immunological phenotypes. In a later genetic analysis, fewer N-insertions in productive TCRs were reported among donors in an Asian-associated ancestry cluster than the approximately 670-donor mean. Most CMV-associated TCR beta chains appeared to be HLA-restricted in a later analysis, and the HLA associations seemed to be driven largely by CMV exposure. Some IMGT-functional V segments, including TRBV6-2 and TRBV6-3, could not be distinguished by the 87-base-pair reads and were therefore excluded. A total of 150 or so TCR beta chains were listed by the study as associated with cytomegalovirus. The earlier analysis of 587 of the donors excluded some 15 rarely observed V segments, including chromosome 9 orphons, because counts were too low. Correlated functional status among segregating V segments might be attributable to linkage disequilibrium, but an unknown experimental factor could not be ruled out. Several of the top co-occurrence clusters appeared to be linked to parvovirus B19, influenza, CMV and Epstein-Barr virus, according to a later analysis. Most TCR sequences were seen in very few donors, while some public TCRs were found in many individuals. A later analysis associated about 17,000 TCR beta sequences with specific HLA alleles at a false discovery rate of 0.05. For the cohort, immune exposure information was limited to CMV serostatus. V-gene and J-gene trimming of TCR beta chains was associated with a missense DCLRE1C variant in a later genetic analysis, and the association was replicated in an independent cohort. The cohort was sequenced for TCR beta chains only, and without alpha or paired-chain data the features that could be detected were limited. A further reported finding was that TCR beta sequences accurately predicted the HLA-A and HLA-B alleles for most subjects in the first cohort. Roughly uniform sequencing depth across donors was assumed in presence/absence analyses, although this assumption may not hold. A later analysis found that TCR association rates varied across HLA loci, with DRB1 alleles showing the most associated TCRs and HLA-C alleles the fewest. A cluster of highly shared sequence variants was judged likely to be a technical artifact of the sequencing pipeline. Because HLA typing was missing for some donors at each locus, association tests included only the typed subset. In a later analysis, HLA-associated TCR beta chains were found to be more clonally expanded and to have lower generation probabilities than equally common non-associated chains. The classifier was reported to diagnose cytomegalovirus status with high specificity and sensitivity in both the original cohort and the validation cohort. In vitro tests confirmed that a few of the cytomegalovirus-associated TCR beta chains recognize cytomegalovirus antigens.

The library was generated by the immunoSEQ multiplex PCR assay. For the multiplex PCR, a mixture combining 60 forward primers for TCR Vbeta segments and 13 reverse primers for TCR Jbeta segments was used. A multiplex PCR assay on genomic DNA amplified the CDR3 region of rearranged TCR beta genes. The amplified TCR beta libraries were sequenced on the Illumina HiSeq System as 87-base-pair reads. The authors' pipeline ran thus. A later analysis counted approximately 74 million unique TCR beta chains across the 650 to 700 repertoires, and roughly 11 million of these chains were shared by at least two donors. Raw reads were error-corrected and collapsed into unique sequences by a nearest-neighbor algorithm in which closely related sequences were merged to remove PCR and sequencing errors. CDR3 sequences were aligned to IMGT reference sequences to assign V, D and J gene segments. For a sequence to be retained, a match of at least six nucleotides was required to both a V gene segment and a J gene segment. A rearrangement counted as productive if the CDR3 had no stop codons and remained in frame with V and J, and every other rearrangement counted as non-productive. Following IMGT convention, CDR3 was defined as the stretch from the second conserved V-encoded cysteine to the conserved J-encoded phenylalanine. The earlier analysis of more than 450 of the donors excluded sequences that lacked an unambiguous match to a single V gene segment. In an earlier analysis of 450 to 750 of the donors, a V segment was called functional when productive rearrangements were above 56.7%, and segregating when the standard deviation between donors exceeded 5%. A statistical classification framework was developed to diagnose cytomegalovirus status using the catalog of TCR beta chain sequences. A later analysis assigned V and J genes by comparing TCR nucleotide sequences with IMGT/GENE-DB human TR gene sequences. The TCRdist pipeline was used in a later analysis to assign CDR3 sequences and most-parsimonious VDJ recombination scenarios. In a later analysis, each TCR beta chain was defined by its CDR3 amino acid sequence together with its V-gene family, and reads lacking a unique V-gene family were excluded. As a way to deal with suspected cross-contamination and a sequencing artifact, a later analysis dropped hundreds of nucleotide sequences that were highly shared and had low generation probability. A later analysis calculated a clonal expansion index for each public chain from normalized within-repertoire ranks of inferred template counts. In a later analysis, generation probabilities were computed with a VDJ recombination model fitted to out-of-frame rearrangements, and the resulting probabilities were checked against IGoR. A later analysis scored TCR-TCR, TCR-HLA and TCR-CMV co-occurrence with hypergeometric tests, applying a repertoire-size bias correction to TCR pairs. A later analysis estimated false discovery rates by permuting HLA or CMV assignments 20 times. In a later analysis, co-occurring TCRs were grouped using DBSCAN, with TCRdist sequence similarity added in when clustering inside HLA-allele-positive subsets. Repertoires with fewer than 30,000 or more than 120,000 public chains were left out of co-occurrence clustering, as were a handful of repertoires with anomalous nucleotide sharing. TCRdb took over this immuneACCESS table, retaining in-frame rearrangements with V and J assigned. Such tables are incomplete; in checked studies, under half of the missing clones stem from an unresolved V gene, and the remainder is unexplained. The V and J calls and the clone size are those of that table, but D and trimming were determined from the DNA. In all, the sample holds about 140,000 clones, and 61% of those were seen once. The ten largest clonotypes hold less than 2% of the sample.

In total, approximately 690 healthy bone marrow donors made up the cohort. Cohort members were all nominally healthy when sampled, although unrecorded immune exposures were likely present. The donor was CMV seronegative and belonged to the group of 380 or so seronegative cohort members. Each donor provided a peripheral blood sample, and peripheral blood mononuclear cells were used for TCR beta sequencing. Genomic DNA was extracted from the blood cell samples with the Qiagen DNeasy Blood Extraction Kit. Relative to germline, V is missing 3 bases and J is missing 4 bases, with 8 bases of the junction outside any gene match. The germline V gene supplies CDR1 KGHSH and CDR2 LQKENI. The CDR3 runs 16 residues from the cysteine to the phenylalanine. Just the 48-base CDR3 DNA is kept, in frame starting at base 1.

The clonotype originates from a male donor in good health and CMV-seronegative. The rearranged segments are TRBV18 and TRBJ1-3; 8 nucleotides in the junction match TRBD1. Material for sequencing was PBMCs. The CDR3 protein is CASSPPRTGFGNTIYF. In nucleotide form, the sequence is TGTGCCAGCTCACCTCCCCGGACAGGGTTCGGAAACACCATATATTTT.